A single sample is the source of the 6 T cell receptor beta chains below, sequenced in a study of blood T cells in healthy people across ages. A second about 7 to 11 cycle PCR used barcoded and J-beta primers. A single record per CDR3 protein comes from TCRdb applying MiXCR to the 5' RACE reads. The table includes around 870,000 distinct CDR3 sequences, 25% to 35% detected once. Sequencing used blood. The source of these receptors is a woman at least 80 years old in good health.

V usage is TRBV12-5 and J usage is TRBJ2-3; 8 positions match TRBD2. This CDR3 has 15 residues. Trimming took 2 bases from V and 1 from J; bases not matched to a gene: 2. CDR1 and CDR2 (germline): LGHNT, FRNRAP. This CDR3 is CASGLYGGGTDTQYF. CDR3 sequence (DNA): TGTGCTAGTGGTTTGTACGGGGGGGGCACAGATACGCAGTATTTT.

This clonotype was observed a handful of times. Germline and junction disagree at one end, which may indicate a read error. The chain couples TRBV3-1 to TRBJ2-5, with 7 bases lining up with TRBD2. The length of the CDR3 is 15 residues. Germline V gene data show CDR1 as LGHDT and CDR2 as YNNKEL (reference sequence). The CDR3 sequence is CAGSPGTTAQETQYF. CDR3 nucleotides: TGTGCCGGCAGCCCAGGGACTACCGCACAAGAGACCCAGTACTTC.

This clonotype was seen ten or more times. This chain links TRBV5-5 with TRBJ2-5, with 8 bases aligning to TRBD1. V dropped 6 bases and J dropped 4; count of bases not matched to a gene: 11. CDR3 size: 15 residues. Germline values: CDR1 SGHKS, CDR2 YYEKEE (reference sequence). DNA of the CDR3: TGTGCCAGCACTCGGGGCAGGGGGCAGGGAGAGACCCAGTACTTC. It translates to CASTRGRGQGETQYF.

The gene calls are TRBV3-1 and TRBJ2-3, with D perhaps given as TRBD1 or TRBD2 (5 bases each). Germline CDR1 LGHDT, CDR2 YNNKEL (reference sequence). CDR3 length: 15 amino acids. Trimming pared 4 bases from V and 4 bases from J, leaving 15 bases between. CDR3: CASSPKGPVADTQYF. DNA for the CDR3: TGTGCCAGCAGCCCCAAGGGACCCGTAGCAGATACGCAGTATTTT.

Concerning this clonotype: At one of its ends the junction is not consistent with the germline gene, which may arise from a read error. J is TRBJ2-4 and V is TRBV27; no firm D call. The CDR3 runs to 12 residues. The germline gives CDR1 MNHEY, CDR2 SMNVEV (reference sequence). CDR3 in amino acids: CATSKVKGIQYF. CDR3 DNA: TGTGCCACCAGTAAGGTTAAGGGCATTCAGTACTTC.

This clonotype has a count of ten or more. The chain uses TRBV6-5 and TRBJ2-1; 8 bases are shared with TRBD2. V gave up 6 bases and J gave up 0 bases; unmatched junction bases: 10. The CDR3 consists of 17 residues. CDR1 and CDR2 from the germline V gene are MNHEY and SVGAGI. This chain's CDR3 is CASRVGGASSSYNEQFF. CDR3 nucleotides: TGTGCCAGCAGGGTCGGGGGGGCTTCGAGCTCCTACAATGAGCAGTTCTTC.